A selection of T cell receptor beta chains follows, all from one sample in a study of blood T cells in healthy people across ages. TCRdb processed the 5' RACE reads anew with MiXCR; each CDR3 protein has one entry. The sample holds about 800,000 distinct CDR3 sequences; roughly 25% are singletons and the top ten take under 4.5%. The same data also contributed to another study, on T cells of mothers and their children.

The sequencing sample was made of blood. The source is a boy aged 10-17 years in good health. Each CDR3 is given with its conserved first and last residue. Each record gives: CDR3 length, J gene, D gene, V gene, clone size, CDR3 protein, CDR3 DNA. A D gene is named only where the DNA matches it firmly. Not all rows give a size; the values are once, few, many and, for expanded clones, a class.

17	TRBJ2-4	-	TRBV4-3	many	CASSQDRTTGAKNIQYF	TGCGCCAGCAGCCAAGACCGGACAACGGGGGCCAAAAACATTCAGTACTTC
14	TRBJ1-2	-	TRBV4-3	-	CASSQEEGIDGYTF	TGCGCCAGCAGCCAAGAAGAGGGGATTGATGGCTACACCTTC
14	TRBJ2-1	-	TRBV30	few	CAWSAVQGANEQFF	TGTGCCTGGAGTGCGGTTCAGGGCGCAAATGAGCAGTTCTTC
11	TRBJ2-4	-	TRBV7-8	-	CASSLESIQYF	TGTGCCAGCAGCTTAGAATCCATTCAGTACTTC
17	TRBJ2-5	-	TRBV11-2	few	CASSLGNPGAPRETQYF	TGTGCCAGCAGCTTAGGAAATCCGGGGGCGCCCCGGGAGACCCAGTACTTC
17	TRBJ1-4	-	TRBV4-2	few	CASSQEARATLFEKLFF	TGTGCCAGCAGCCAAGAGGCCAGGGCGACGCTTTTTGAAAAACTGTTTTTT
16	TRBJ2-1	TRBD2	TRBV9	-	CASSATSGGVYNEQFF	TGTGCCAGCAGCGCGACTAGCGGGGGGGTATACAATGAGCAGTTCTTC
16	TRBJ1-4	-	TRBV7-9	-	CASSLRGTATNEKLFF	TGTGCCAGCAGCTTAAGAGGAACTGCAACTAATGAAAAACTGTTTTTT
17	TRBJ2-7	TRBD2	TRBV28	-	CASSPRLAGIGSYEQYF	TGTGCCAGCAGCCCCCGATTAGCGGGAATCGGTTCCTACGAGCAGTACTTC
11	TRBJ2-2	-	TRBV11-2	-	CASSLRDELFF	TGTGCCAGCAGCTTAAGGGACGAGCTGTTTTTT